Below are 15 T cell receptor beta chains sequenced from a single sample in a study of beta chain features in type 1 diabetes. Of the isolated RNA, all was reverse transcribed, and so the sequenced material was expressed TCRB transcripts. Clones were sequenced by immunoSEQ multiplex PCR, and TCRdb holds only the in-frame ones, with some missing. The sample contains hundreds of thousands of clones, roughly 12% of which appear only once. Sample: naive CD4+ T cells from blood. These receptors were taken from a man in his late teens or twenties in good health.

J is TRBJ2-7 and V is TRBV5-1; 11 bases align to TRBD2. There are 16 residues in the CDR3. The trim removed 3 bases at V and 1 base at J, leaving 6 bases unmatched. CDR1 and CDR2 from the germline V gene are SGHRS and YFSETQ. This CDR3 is CASSSKTSGGSYEQYF. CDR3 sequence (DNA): TGCGCCAGCAGCTCAAAAACTAGCGGGGGTTCCTACGAGCAGTACTTC.

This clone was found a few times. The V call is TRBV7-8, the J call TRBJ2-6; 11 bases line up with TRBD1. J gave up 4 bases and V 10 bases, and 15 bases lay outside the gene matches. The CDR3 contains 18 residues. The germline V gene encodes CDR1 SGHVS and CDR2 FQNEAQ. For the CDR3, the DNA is TGTGCCACCACGATCCGGGACAGGGGGAATTGGGGGGCCAACGTCCTGACTTTC. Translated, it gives CATTIRDRGNWGANVLTF.

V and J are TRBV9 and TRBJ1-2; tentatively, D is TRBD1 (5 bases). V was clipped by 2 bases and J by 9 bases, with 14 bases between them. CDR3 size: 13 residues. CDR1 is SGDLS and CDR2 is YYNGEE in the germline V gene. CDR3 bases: TGTGCCAGCAGCGTCTCTACAGGCGACAGCTACACCTTC. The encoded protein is CASSVSTGDSYTF. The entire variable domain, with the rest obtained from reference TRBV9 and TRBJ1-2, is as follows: DSGVTQTPKHLITATGQRVTLRCSPRSGDLSVYWYQQSLDQGLQFLIQYYNGEERAKGNILERFSAQQFPDLHSELNLSSLELGDSALYFCASSVSTGDSYTFGSGTRLTVV.

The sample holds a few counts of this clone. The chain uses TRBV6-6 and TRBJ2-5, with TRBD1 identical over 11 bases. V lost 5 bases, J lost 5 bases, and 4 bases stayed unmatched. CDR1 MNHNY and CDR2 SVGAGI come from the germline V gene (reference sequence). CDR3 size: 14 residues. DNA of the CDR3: TGTGCCAGCAGTACCGGGACAGGGGGGGAGACCCAGTACTTC. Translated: CASSTGTGGETQYF.

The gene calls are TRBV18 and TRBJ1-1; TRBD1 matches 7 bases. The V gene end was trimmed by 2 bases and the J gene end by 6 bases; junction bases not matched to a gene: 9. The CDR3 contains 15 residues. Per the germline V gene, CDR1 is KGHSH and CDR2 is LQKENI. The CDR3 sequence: CASSPYEGADAEAFF. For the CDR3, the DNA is TGTGCCAGCTCACCATACGAGGGGGCCGACGCTGAAGCTTTCTTT.

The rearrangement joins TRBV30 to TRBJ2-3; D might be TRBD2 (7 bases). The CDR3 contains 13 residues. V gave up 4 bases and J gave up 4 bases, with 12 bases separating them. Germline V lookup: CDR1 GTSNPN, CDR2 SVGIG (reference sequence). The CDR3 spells CAWTGGGPDTQYF. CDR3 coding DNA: TGTGCCTGGACTGGGGGGGGCCCAGATACGCAGTATTTT. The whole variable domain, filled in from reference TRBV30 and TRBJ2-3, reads SQTIHQWPATLVQPVGSPLSLECTVEGTSNPNLYWYRQAAGRGLQLLFYSVGIGQISSEVPQNLSASRPQDRQFILSSKKLLLSDSGFYLCAWTGGGPDTQYFGPGTRLTVL.

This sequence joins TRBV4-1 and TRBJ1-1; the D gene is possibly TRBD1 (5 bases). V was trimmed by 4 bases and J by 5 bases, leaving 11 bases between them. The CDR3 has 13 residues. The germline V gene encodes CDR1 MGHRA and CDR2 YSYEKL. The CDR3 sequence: CASSPGGGTEAFF. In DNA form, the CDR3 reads TGCGCCAGCAGCCCGGGGGGTGGGACTGAAGCTTTCTTT.

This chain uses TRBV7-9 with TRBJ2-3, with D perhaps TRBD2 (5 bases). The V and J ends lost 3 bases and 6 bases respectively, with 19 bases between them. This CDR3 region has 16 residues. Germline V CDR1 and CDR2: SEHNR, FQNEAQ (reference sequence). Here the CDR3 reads CASSLSSGVISDTQYF. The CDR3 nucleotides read TGTGCCAGCAGCTTGTCGTCCGGGGTCATAAGCGATACGCAGTATTTT.

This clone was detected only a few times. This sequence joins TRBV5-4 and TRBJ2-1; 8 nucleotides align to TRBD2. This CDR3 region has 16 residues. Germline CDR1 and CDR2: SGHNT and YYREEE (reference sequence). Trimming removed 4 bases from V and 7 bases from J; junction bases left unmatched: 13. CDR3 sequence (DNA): TGTGCCAGCAGCGTCGGTGACGGGAGGGTCCAAAATGAGCAGTTCTTC. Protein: CASSVGDGRVQNEQFF.

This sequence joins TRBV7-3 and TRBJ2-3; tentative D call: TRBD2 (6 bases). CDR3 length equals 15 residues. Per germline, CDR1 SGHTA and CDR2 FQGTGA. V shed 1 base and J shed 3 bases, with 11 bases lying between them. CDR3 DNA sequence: TGTGCCAGCAGCTTAAGCGGGACCACGACAGATACGCAGTATTTT. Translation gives CASSLSGTTTDTQYF.

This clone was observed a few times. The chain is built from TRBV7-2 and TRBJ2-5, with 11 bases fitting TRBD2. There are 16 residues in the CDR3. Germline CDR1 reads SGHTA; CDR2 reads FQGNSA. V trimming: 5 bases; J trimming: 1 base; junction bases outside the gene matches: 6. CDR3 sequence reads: CASSRLAGWGQETQYF. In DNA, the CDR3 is TGTGCCAGCAGCCGACTAGCGGGGTGGGGCCAAGAGACCCAGTACTTC.

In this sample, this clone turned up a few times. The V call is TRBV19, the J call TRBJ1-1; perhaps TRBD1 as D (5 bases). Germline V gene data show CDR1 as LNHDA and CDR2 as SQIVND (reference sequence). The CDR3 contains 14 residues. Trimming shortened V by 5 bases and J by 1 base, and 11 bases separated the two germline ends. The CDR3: CASSLRQQNTEAFF. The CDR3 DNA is TGTGCCAGTAGTCTACGACAGCAGAACACTGAAGCTTTCTTT.

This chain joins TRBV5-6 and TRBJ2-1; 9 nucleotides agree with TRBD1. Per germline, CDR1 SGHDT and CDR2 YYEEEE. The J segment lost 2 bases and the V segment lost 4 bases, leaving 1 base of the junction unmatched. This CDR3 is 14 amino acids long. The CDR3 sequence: CASSRDRAYNEQFF. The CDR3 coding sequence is TGTGCCAGCAGCAGGGACAGGGCCTACAATGAGCAGTTCTTC.

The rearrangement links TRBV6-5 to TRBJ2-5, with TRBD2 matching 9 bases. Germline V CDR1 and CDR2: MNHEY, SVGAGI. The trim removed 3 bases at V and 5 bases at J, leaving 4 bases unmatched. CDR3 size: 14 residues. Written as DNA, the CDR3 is TGTGCCAGCAGTTATAGCGGGAGAGTGGAGACCCAGTACTTC. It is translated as CASSYSGRVETQYF.

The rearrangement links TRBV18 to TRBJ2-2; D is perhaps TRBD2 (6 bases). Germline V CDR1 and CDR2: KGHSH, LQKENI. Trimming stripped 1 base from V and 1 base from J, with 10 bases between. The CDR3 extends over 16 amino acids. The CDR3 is CASSPRGDQNTGELFF. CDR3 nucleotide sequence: TGTGCCAGCTCACCACGGGGGGACCAGAACACCGGGGAGCTGTTTTTT.